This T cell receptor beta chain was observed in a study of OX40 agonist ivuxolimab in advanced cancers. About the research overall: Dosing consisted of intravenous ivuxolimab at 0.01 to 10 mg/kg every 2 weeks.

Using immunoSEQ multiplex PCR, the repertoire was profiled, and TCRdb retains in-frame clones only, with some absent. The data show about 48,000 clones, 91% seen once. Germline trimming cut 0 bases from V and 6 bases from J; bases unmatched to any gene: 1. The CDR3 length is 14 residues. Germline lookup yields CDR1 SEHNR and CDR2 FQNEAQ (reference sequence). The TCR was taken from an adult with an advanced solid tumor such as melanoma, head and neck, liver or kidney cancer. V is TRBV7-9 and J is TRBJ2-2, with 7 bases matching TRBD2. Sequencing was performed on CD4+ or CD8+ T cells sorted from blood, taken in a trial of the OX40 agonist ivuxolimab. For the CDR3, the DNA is TGTGCCAGCAGCTTAGCCGGACTAGCCGGGGAGCTGTTTTTT. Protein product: CASSLAGLAGELFF.